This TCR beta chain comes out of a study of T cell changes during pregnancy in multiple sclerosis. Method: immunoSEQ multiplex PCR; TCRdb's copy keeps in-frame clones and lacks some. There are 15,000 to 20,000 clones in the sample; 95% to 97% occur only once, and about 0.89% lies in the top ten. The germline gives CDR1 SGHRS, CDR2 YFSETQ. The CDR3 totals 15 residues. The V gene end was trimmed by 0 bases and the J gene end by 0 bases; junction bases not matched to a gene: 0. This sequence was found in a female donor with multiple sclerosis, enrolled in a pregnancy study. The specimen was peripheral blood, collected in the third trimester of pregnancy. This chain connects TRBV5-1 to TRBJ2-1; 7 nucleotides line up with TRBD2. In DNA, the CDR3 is TGCGCCAGCAGCTTGGAGCGGGGCTCCTACAATGAGCAGTTCTTC. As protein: CASSLERGSYNEQFF.